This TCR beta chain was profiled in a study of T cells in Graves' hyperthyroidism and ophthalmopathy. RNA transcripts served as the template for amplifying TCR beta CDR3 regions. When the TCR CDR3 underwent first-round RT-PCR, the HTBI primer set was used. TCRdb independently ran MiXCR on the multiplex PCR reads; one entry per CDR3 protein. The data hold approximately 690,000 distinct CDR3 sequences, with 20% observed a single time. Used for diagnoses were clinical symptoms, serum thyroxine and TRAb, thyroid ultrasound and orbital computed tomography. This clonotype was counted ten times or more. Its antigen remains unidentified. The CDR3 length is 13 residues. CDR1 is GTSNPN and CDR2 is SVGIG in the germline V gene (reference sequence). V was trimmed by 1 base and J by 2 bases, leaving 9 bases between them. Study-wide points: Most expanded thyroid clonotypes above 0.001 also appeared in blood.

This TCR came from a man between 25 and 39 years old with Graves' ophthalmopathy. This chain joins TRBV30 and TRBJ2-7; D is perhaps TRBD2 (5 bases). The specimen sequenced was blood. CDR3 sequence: CAWSGLAPYEQYF. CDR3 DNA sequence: TGTGCCTGGAGTGGTCTAGCTCCCTACGAGCAGTACTTC.